Listed below are T cell receptor beta chains from one sample, sequenced in a study of cytomegalovirus exposure and HLA in healthy donors. Sequencing was performed with immunoSEQ multiplex PCR; in TCRdb, only in-frame clones are kept and a portion is missing. The sample has some 150,000 clones; about 9.2% are singletons. The sequenced sample consisted of PBMCs. Source of these receptors: a woman aged 40 to 50 in good health and CMV-seropositive. Both conserved end residues are part of each CDR3. D genes are given only for firm matches. Clone size is shown for a subset of rows, as once, few, many or a class of expanded clone.

d_gene: -; v_gene: TRBV18; abundance: few; j_gene: TRBJ1-2; CDR3nt: TGTGCCAGCTCACCTACTAACTATGGCTACACCTTC; CDR3aa: CASSPTNYGYTF
d_gene: -; v_gene: TRBV5-5; abundance: -; j_gene: TRBJ1-6; CDR3nt: TGTGCCAGCAGCCCCCCCCCGGGTAGTTCACCCCTCCACTTT; CDR3aa: CASSPPPGSSPLHF
d_gene: TRBD1; v_gene: TRBV7-9; abundance: few; j_gene: TRBJ1-4; CDR3nt: TGTGCCAGCGGGCCGACAGGGCGAGAAAAACTGTTTTTT; CDR3aa: CASGPTGREKLFF
d_gene: TRBD1; v_gene: TRBV5-6; abundance: few; j_gene: TRBJ2-7; CDR3nt: TGTGCCAGCAGCTTGGGGACAGGGGTCGAAGGATACTTC; CDR3aa: CASSLGTGVEGYF
d_gene: -; v_gene: TRBV18; abundance: few; j_gene: TRBJ2-1; CDR3nt: TGTGCCAGCTCGTCAGGGGTTTGGTCCAATGAGCAGTTCTTC; CDR3aa: CASSSGVWSNEQFF
d_gene: TRBD2; v_gene: TRBV19; abundance: -; j_gene: TRBJ2-2; CDR3nt: TGTGCCAGTAGTTTCGGCGGGGGGAACACCGGGGAGCTGTTTTTT; CDR3aa: CASSFGGGNTGELFF
d_gene: TRBD1; v_gene: TRBV5-1; abundance: few; j_gene: TRBJ2-5; CDR3nt: TGCGCCAGCAGCTTGGAGACAGGGGGGAAGACCCAGTACTTC; CDR3aa: CASSLETGGKTQYF
d_gene: TRBD1; v_gene: TRBV4-1; abundance: -; j_gene: TRBJ1-2; CDR3nt: TGCGCCAGCAGCCAAGATGGGACAGGCAACTATGGCTACACCTTC; CDR3aa: CASSQDGTGNYGYTF
d_gene: -; v_gene: TRBV2; abundance: -; j_gene: TRBJ1-1; CDR3nt: TGTGCCAGCAAACTTGGGGGCGGCACTGAAGCTTTCTTT; CDR3aa: CASKLGGGTEAFF
d_gene: TRBD2; v_gene: TRBV5-5; abundance: -; j_gene: TRBJ2-3; CDR3nt: TGTGCCAGCAGCACCGGACTAGCGGGATACACAGATACGCAGTATTTT; CDR3aa: CASSTGLAGYTDTQYF
d_gene: -; v_gene: TRBV5-1; abundance: -; j_gene: TRBJ2-7; CDR3nt: TGCGCCAGCAGCTTTTTCCGCCAAAAAGGGGACAAGAACTACGAGCAGTACTTC; CDR3aa: CASSFFRQKGDKNYEQYF
d_gene: TRBD1; v_gene: TRBV4-3; abundance: few; j_gene: TRBJ2-2; CDR3nt: TGCGCCAGCAGCCTTTTACAGGGGTTGGCCGGGGAGCTGTTTTTT; CDR3aa: CASSLLQGLAGELFF
d_gene: -; v_gene: TRBV9; abundance: few; j_gene: TRBJ1-1; CDR3nt: TGTGCCAGCAGCGCAAATACCAGGGGAAAGGACACTGAAGCTTTCTTT; CDR3aa: CASSANTRGKDTEAFF
d_gene: TRBD1; v_gene: TRBV5-1; abundance: few; j_gene: TRBJ1-1; CDR3nt: TGCGCCAGCAGCAGGGACAGGGGGCGTGAGGCTTTCTTT; CDR3aa: CASSRDRGREAFF
d_gene: -; v_gene: TRBV4-3; abundance: -; j_gene: TRBJ2-1; CDR3nt: TGCGCCAGCAGCCAACTCTCAGCGAGCGGCAATGAGCAGTTCTTC; CDR3aa: CASSQLSASGNEQFF
d_gene: TRBD2; v_gene: TRBV29-1; abundance: -; j_gene: TRBJ2-3; CDR3nt: TGCAGCGTTGGGCGGGGGACAGATACGCAGTATTTT; CDR3aa: CSVGRGTDTQYF
d_gene: TRBD1; v_gene: TRBV10-2; abundance: few; j_gene: TRBJ2-7; CDR3nt: TGCGCCAGCAGTGAGCCAGGGGGAGAGCAGTACTTC; CDR3aa: CASSEPGGEQYF
d_gene: -; v_gene: TRBV6-1; abundance: few; j_gene: TRBJ1-6; CDR3nt: TGTGCCAGCAGTGAAGGGGGGGGTTCACCCCTCCACTTT; CDR3aa: CASSEGGGSPLHF
d_gene: TRBD1; v_gene: TRBV5-1; abundance: few; j_gene: TRBJ2-3; CDR3nt: TGCGCCAGCAGCTTGGGGTTACAGGGGCATACGCAGTATTTT; CDR3aa: CASSLGLQGHTQYF
d_gene: TRBD1; v_gene: TRBV19; abundance: -; j_gene: TRBJ1-1; CDR3nt: TGTGTCAGTAGTGAACAGGGGGCTCGGGATAACACTGAAGCTTTCTTT; CDR3aa: CVSSEQGARDNTEAFF
d_gene: -; v_gene: TRBV18; abundance: few; j_gene: TRBJ1-1; CDR3nt: TGTGCCAGCTCACCAATGCCAGGGAACACTGAAGCTTTCTTT; CDR3aa: CASSPMPGNTEAFF
d_gene: TRBD2; v_gene: TRBV5-1; abundance: -; j_gene: TRBJ2-7; CDR3nt: TGCGCCAGCAGCTTGGTTCTGGGGGGGTCCTACGAGCAGTACTTC; CDR3aa: CASSLVLGGSYEQYF
d_gene: TRBD1; v_gene: TRBV7-2; abundance: few; j_gene: TRBJ2-5; CDR3nt: TGTGCCAGCAGCTTACGCGACTTTGCCACCACCAGGGGGGAGACCCAGTACTTC; CDR3aa: CASSLRDFATTRGETQYF
d_gene: -; v_gene: TRBV6-1; abundance: few; j_gene: TRBJ1-1; CDR3nt: TGTGCCAGCAGTCAAGGGGGGGGTGAAGCTTTCTTT; CDR3aa: CASSQGGGEAFF
d_gene: TRBD1; v_gene: TRBV2; abundance: few; j_gene: TRBJ1-5; CDR3nt: TGTGCCAGCAGTCAAGACAGGGAGACCCAGCATTTT; CDR3aa: CASSQDRETQHF
d_gene: -; v_gene: TRBV2; abundance: few; j_gene: TRBJ1-5; CDR3nt: TGTGCCAGCAGTGTCGCCGAGTCTACCGTGAGCAATCAGCCCCAGCATTTT; CDR3aa: CASSVAESTVSNQPQHF
d_gene: TRBD1; v_gene: TRBV6-1; abundance: -; j_gene: TRBJ2-4; CDR3nt: TGTGCCAGCAGTAGGGACAGGGTGGTTGGGAACATTCAGTACTTC; CDR3aa: CASSRDRVVGNIQYF
d_gene: -; v_gene: TRBV6-5; abundance: few; j_gene: TRBJ1-2; CDR3nt: TGTGCCAGCAGTTACTCTTCCCTAGACAGGCCCTATGGCTACACCTTC; CDR3aa: CASSYSSLDRPYGYTF
d_gene: TRBD2; v_gene: TRBV10-3; abundance: few; j_gene: TRBJ2-1; CDR3nt: TGTGCCATCAGTCCCCAAGGTAGCGGGGGGCCCAATGAGCAGTTCTTC; CDR3aa: CAISPQGSGGPNEQFF
d_gene: TRBD1; v_gene: TRBV5-1; abundance: few; j_gene: TRBJ1-4; CDR3nt: TGCGCCAGCAGCCTCGGGACAGGGGGCTTAGTTAATGAAAAACTGTTTTTT; CDR3aa: CASSLGTGGLVNEKLFF
d_gene: TRBD1; v_gene: TRBV11-2; abundance: -; j_gene: TRBJ2-5; CDR3nt: TGTGCCAGCAGCTCGACAGGGGGTTTTAGGCAAGAGATCCAGTACTTC; CDR3aa: CASSSTGGFRQEIQYF
d_gene: TRBD1; v_gene: TRBV15; abundance: few; j_gene: TRBJ2-2; CDR3nt: TGTGCCACCAAGGGGGCGTCCGGGGAGCTGTTTTTT; CDR3aa: CATKGASGELFF
d_gene: -; v_gene: TRBV27; abundance: few; j_gene: TRBJ2-6; CDR3nt: TGTGCCAGCAGTTTAAGTCCAGGGACTGGGGCCAACGTCCTGACTTTC; CDR3aa: CASSLSPGTGANVLTF
d_gene: TRBD1; v_gene: TRBV5-1; abundance: -; j_gene: TRBJ2-7; CDR3nt: TGCGCCAGCAGTTCACAGGGGGCGAGTTCCGAGCAGTACTTC; CDR3aa: CASSSQGASSEQYF
d_gene: TRBD2; v_gene: TRBV7-2; abundance: -; j_gene: TRBJ2-2; CDR3nt: TGTGCCAGCAGCTTAGGTGCGGGGGGGAACACCGGGGAGCTGTTTTTT; CDR3aa: CASSLGAGGNTGELFF
d_gene: TRBD1; v_gene: TRBV5-1; abundance: -; j_gene: TRBJ1-5; CDR3nt: TGCGCCAGCAGCCCGGGACAGGGAAGCAATCAGCCCCAGCATTTT; CDR3aa: CASSPGQGSNQPQHF
d_gene: TRBD1; v_gene: TRBV10-3; abundance: -; j_gene: TRBJ1-2; CDR3nt: TGTGCCATCAGTGAATCCGGACAGGGGTATGGCTACACCTTC; CDR3aa: CAISESGQGYGYTF